Listed here are 12 T cell receptor beta chains from one sample, sequenced in a study of CD8+CD57+ T cells in acquired aplastic anemia. Profiles of TCR beta VDJ and CDR3 were generated from a genomic DNA template. TCRdb independently ran MiXCR on the reads; one entry per CDR3 protein. The profile shows 350,000 to 450,000 distinct CDR3 sequences, 65% to 80% of them singletons. Sequencing was done on a sample of sorted CD4+, CD8+, or CD8+CD57+ T cells (not recorded which) from PBMCs. The receptors shown here come from a human donor in good health, serving as a control.

This clonotype was detected only once. The chain recombines TRBV5-1 with TRBJ2-3; 7 positions agree with TRBD1. Germline loops: CDR1 SGHRS, CDR2 YFSETQ. This CDR3 is built from 12 residues. V shed 7 bases, J shed 13 bases, and the junction held 12 bases outside the gene matches. The CDR3 region has the DNA TGCGCCAGCCGCCGGGACAGTAGTATGAAGTATTTT. Encoded protein: CASRRDSSMKYF. The whole variable domain, remainder taken from reference TRBV5-1 and TRBJ2-3, is KAGVTQTPRYLIKTRGQQVTLSCSPISGHRSVSWYQQTPGQGLQFLFEYFSETQRNKGNFPGRFSGRQFSNSRSEMNVSTLELGDSALYLCASRRDSSMKYFGPGTRLTVL.

As to this clonotype: A read error may account for a junction end that differs from germline. The chain recombines TRBV6-1 with TRBJ1-3; the D is unclear. CDR1 is MNHNS, CDR2 SASEGT, per germline. The CDR3 contains 17 residues. The CDR3: CAISPEGIPSLGNTIYF. CDR3 nucleotide sequence: TGTGCCATCAGTCCGGAGGGCATCCCATCCCTTGGAAACACCATATATTTT.

This chain links TRBV20-1 with TRBJ2-1; 7 bases agree with TRBD2. The germline V gene has CDR1 DFQATT and CDR2 SNEGSKA (reference sequence). There are 13 residues in the CDR3. After removal of 6 bases from V and 1 base from J, the junction contained 3 bases not matched to a gene. The CDR3 here is CSASGISYNEQFF. CDR3 nucleotides: TGCAGTGCCAGCGGGATTTCCTACAATGAGCAGTTCTTC.

To note about this clonotype: No conserved phenylalanine or tryptophan is present at the end of the CDR3, so a read error is the likely explanation. The limits of the CDR3 on the DNA are not certain, so only TCRdb's listed CDR3 is given. The chain uses TRBV24-1 and TRBJ2-7; the table's D gene call, TRBD1, was not cross checked with the DNA. Both ends counted, the CDR3 spans 15 residues. CDR1 is KGHDR, CDR2 SFDVKD, per germline. CDR3 region: CASSVSGVGVNQQHL.

This clonotype was seen repeatedly, ten times or more. This chain joins TRBV20-1 and TRBJ1-4, with TRBD1 identical over 9 bases. Germline CDR1 reads DFQATT; CDR2 reads SNEGSKA (reference sequence). This CDR3 is 17 amino acids long. V lost 1 base and J lost 6; bases outside the gene matches: 12. The CDR3 sequence: CSARGLGQGFVDEKLFF. For the CDR3, the DNA is TGCAGTGCTAGAGGGCTGGGACAGGGCTTTGTGGATGAAAAACTGTTTTTT.

The chain couples TRBV7-3 to TRBJ2-3; weak D call: TRBD1 (6 bases). Trimming cost V 6 bases and J 6 bases, with 13 bases left between them. The germline V gene encodes CDR1 SGHTA and CDR2 FQGTGA. The CDR3 spans 13 residues. The CDR3 DNA reads TGTGCCAGCAGTTTTACAGGGACGGATACGCAGTATTTT. This translates into CASSFTGTDTQYF. The full variable domain, its missing parts supplied by reference TRBV7-3 and TRBJ2-3, is GAGVSQTPSNKVTEKGKYVELRCDPISGHTALYWYRQSLGQGPEFLIYFQGTGAADDSGLPNDRFFAVRPEGSVSTLKIQRTERGDSAVYLCASSFTGTDTQYFGPGTRLTVL.

This clonotype was counted a single time. The chain joins TRBV5-4 to TRBJ1-2; no definite D call. CDR3 length equals 15 residues. V gave up 5 bases and J gave up 0 bases, with 14 bases separating them. Germline V gives CDR1 SGHNT, CDR2 YYREEE (reference sequence). This CDR3 is CASSTEAGPNYGYTF. The DNA for the CDR3 is TGTGCCAGCAGTACCGAGGCCGGGCCTAACTATGGCTACACCTTC.

For this clonotype: Because the CDR3 is missing its conserved closing phenylalanine or tryptophan, this is likely a read error. The DNA is omitted, as the CDR3 cannot be located on it reliably, and the CDR3 follows TCRdb's listing. The rearrangement joins TRBV9 to TRBJ1-4; TRBD1, the D gene given by the table, was not confirmed from the DNA. CDR1 SGDLS and CDR2 YYNGEE come from the germline V gene. A total of 13 residues make up the CDR3, ends included. The CDR3 loop is CASSPRDSKYRYI.

This chain connects TRBV5-4 to TRBJ1-6; tentatively, D is TRBD1 (6 bases). This CDR3 is 14 amino acids long. Trimming cost V 1 base and J 6 bases, with 8 bases left between them. CDR1 is SGHNT and CDR2 is YYREEE in the germline V gene (reference sequence). The CDR3 region has the DNA TGTGCCAGCAGCTTGTGGGGGCCTAATTCACCCCTCCACTTT. It yields the protein CASSLWGPNSPLHF.

Concerning this clonotype itself: A read error is possible here, since a much larger clone lies one base away. The J gene is TRBJ1-6, the V gene TRBV30, with 8 bases lining up with TRBD1. Germline-derived CDR1 and CDR2 are GTSNPN and SVGIG (reference sequence). The CDR3 has 14 residues. The CDR3 protein is CPWSGGQDNSPLHF. The CDR3, as DNA: TGTCCCTGGAGTGGGGGACAGGATAATTCACCCCTCCACTTT.

This chain uses TRBV11-2 with TRBJ2-7; possible D gene TRBD1, 5 bases. Trimming removed 1 base at V and 5 bases at J, with 9 bases between. The V gene's germline CDR1 is SGHAT and CDR2 FQNNGV. The CDR3 is made up of 13 amino acids. CDR3 amino acids: CASSLARTHEQYF. CDR3 sequence (DNA): TGTGCCAGCAGCTTAGCCCGGACACACGAGCAGTACTTC.

This clonotype has at least ten counts. The chain links TRBV5-6 to TRBJ1-2; D is perhaps TRBD1 (6 bases). V was clipped by 4 bases and J by 0 bases, with 16 bases between them. CDR1 SGHDT and CDR2 YYEEEE come from the germline V gene. There are 16 residues in the CDR3. Here the CDR3 DNA reads TGTGCCAGCAGCGAAACAGGGTTCTATACTAACTATGGCTACACCTTC. This gives the protein CASSETGFYTNYGYTF.